The present TCR beta chain was sequenced within a study of control samples from healthy donors and cancer patients. The CDR3 is made up of 12 amino acids. Deletions cut 4 bases from V and 1 base from J, with 4 bases between. Germline lookup yields CDR1 KGHSH and CDR2 LQKENI. Libraries were prepared by immunoSEQ multiplex PCR; TCRdb keeps only in-frame clonotypes and omits some of them. Of some 77,000 clones detected, 85% to 90% appear once; the ten largest clones hold roughly 7.6%. The TCR comes from a woman aged 55 to 70 in good health. The material sequenced was blood. V usage is TRBV18 and J usage is TRBJ1-1; unclear D gene. This CDR3 is CASSHGNTEAFF. For the CDR3, the DNA is TGTGCCAGCTCACACGGGAACACTGAAGCTTTCTTT.